This T cell receptor (beta chain) was retrieved from a study of vaccination and CD4 T cells after COVID-19. Oncomine TCR Beta short-read sequencing was applied to DNA from cultured CD4+ T cells. TCRdb fed the PCR reads into MiXCR, producing one record per CDR3 protein. The sample has about 15,000 distinct CDR3 sequences; around 48% are singletons. With respect to this clonotype: Its specificity is not known.

This sample's treatment: roughly 11-day PBMC culture with coronavirus spike peptide pools or control peptides (ViraFEST assay). Per germline, CDR1 SGHVS and CDR2 FNYEAQ. The CDR3 covers 15 residues. Trimming took off 4 bases at V and 4 bases at J, with 16 bases between the two ends. The clonotype was recovered from a human donor who had recovered from COVID-19. J is TRBJ1-2 and V is TRBV7-6, with D tentatively TRBD1 (5 bases). Sequencing input: CD4+ T cells from blood, cultured in vitro. The CDR3 DNA reads as TGTGCCAGCAGCTCCCAGGGAGCCATGGCCTATGGCTACACCTTC. Translating gives CASSSQGAMAYGYTF.